Following are 12 T cell receptor beta chains from one sample sequenced in a study of blood T cell repertoires in COVID-19. The assay was immunoSEQ multiplex PCR, and TCRdb's table has in-frame clones only and misses some. The sample records approximately 310,000 clones, around 87% being singletons. The specimen sequenced was peripheral blood. These receptors all stem from a woman aged 45-65 years who had recovered from COVID-19.

CDR3 in amino acids: CASSQGTAQETQYF. The CDR3 DNA is TGCGCCAGCAGCCAGGGGACAGCACAAGAGACCCAGTACTTC. This rearrangement joins TRBV5-1 to TRBJ2-5; 7 bases match TRBD1. The CDR3 runs to 14 residues. CDR1 and CDR2 from the germline V gene are SGHRS and YFSETQ. J lost 2 bases, V lost 4 bases, and 5 bases had no gene match.

The CDR3 loop is CAISATEDEQYF. CDR3 in DNA: TGTGCCATCAGTGCGACAGAGGACGAGCAGTACTTC. This chain joins TRBV10-3 and TRBJ2-7; perhaps TRBD1 as D (5 bases). From germline, CDR1 is ENHRY and CDR2 SYGVKD. V lost 4 bases and J lost 5, with 9 bases in between. The CDR3 has 12 residues.

This chain uses TRBV6-5 with TRBJ1-3, with TRBD1 identical over 7 bases. CDR1 is MNHEY, CDR2 SVGAGI, per germline. J gave up 0 bases and V 9 bases, and 8 bases lay outside the gene matches. CDR3 length equals 15 residues. The CDR3 loop reads CASRDRPNSGNTIYF. CDR3 nucleotide sequence: TGTGCCAGTAGGGACAGACCAAACTCTGGAAACACCATATATTTT.

CDR3 sequence (DNA): TGCGCCAGCAGCCAACAATTGGGGGACAGGGGAGGGAATGAAAAACTGTTTTTT. This codes for CASSQQLGDRGGNEKLFF. The chain links TRBV4-3 to TRBJ1-4; TRBD1 agrees at 10 bases. The CDR3 contains 18 residues. V lost 2 bases to trimming and J lost 5 bases; unmatched junction nucleotides: 11. In germline, CDR1 is LGHNA, CDR2 YSLEER.

The chain has TRBV7-2 and TRBJ1-1, with D hard to call. Deletions cut 6 bases from V and 1 base from J, with 12 bases between. Germline loops: CDR1 SGHTA, CDR2 FQGNSA. CDR3 length: 14 amino acids. CDR3 protein: CASRGTRGNTEAFF. CDR3 sequence (DNA): TGTGCCAGCAGAGGAACTCGGGGGAACACTGAAGCTTTCTTT. Combining the CDR3 with reference TRBV7-2 and TRBJ1-1 gives the whole variable domain GAGVSQSPSNKVTEKGKDVELRCDPISGHTALYWYRQSLGQGLEFLIYFQGNSAPDKSGLPSDRFSAERTGGSVSTLTIQRTQQEDSAVYLCASRGTRGNTEAFFGQGTRLTVV.

The gene calls are TRBV19 and TRBJ2-5; a weak D match, TRBD2 (5 bases). V gave up 4 bases and J gave up 4 bases, with 13 bases separating them. CDR3 length equals 14 residues. Germline CDR1 LNHDA, CDR2 SQIVND (reference sequence). For the CDR3, the DNA is TGTGCCAGTAGTACTAGAGAGGGTGGAGAGACCCAGTACTTC. Translation gives CASSTREGGETQYF.

The V call is TRBV30, the J call TRBJ1-6; D unclear. Trimming took off 4 bases at V and 5 bases at J, with 12 bases between the two ends. Germline V gene lookup returns CDR1 GTSNPN and CDR2 SVGIG (reference sequence). The CDR3 loop spans 14 amino acids. The CDR3 DNA reads as TGTGCCTGGAACATAGGACTGAATAATTCACCCCTCCACTTT. Amino acid sequence: CAWNIGLNNSPLHF. The complete variable domain, with remaining parts taken from reference TRBV30 and TRBJ1-6, reads SQTIHQWPATLVQPVGSPLSLECTVEGTSNPNLYWYRQAAGRGLQLLFYSVGIGQISSEVPQNLSASRPQDRQFILSSKKLLLSDSGFYLCAWNIGLNNSPLHFGNGTRLTVT.

This clone was picked up a small number of times. This chain links TRBV27 with TRBJ1-2; tentative D call: TRBD1 (6 bases). The CDR3 extends over 13 amino acids. Germline CDR1 reads MNHEY; CDR2 reads SMNVEV (reference sequence). The V gene lost 5 bases and the J gene lost 6 bases, with 13 bases spanning the gap. CDR3 DNA sequence: TGTGCCAGCAGTCAACAGGGTACCGATGGCTACACCTTC. Residues: CASSQQGTDGYTF.

This clone was detected only a few times. The chain couples TRBV30 to TRBJ2-7, with D perhaps matching TRBD1 (6 bases). Germline V gene data show CDR1 as GTSNPN and CDR2 as SVGIG (reference sequence). V dropped 2 bases and J dropped 2 bases, with 10 bases sitting between them. This CDR3 comprises 13 residues. The CDR3 is CAWSRQVPYEQYF. CDR3 coding DNA: TGTGCCTGGAGTCGACAGGTACCCTACGAGCAGTACTTC.

At least ten counts were recorded for this clone. This chain joins TRBV27 and TRBJ1-6; D possibly corresponds to TRBD1 (5 bases). Germline V lookup: CDR1 MNHEY, CDR2 SMNVEV (reference sequence). The ends were cut back, 6 bases at V and 6 bases at J, with 12 bases in the middle. CDR3 length: 14 amino acids. In nucleotides, the CDR3 is TGTGCCAGCAGCCCCACAGGTCTTAATTCACCCCTCCACTTT. It is translated as CASSPTGLNSPLHF.

The V gene is TRBV5-1, the J gene TRBJ2-3; the D is unclear. The V and J ends lost 1 base and 0 bases respectively, with 6 bases between them. The CDR3 is 14 amino acids. CDR1 and CDR2 from the germline V gene are SGHRS and YFSETQ. The CDR3 is CASSLWRSTDTQYF. CDR3 in DNA: TGCGCCAGCAGCTTGTGGCGGAGCACAGATACGCAGTATTTT.

This chain links TRBV6-2 or TRBV6-3 with TRBJ2-7; no reliable D call. V was shortened by 1 base and J by 2 bases, with 6 bases between the two germline ends. The CDR3 sequence is 13 residues long. Germline CDR1 MNHEY, CDR2 SVGEGT. CDR3 sequence reads: CASSYFPAYEQYF. DNA for the CDR3: TGTGCCAGCAGTTACTTCCCGGCCTACGAGCAGTACTTC.